This T cell receptor (beta chain) was captured in a study of Graves' ophthalmopathy and Graves' hyperthyroidism. The CDR3 totals 12 residues. V lost 6 bases, J lost 7 bases, and 9 bases lay in between. Per the germline V gene, CDR1 is SNHLY and CDR2 is FYNNEI. The sequenced template was RNA, covering the TCR beta CDR3 region. HTBI primers were employed in first-round RT-PCR, then a second-round multiplex PCR followed. Using its own MiXCR run on the multiplex PCR reads, TCRdb lists one record per CDR3 protein. The table lists 360,000 or so distinct CDR3 sequences, about a sixth of them singletons, with around 1.6% in the top ten. With a duration under 3 months, ophthalmopathy in the donors showed moderate-to-severe activity, CAS ≥3 and NOSPECS ≥4.

The specimen was peripheral blood. The chain couples TRBV2 to TRBJ2-2; no clear D gene. The clonotype originates from a woman younger than 30 with Graves' ophthalmopathy. CDR3 sequence (DNA): TGTGCCAGCAGAGTAGACTTCGGGGAGCTGTTTTTT. Translation gives CASRVDFGELFF.